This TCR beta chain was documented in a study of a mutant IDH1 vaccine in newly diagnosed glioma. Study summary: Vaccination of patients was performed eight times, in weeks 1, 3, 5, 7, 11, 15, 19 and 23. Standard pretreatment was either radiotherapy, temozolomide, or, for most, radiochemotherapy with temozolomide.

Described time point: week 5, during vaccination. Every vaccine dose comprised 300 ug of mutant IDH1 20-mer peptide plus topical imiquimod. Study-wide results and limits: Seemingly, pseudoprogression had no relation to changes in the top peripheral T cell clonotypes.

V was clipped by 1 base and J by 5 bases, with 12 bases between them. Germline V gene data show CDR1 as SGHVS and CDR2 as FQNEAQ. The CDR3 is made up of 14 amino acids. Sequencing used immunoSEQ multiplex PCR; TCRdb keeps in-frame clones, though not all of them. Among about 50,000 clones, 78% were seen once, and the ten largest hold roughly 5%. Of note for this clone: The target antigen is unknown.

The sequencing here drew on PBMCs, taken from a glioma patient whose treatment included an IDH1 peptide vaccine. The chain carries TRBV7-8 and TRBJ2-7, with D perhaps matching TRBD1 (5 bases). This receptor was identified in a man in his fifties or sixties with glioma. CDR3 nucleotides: TGTGCCAGCAGCTTAGTTAGGGGTACCAACGAGCAGTACTTC. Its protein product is CASSLVRGTNEQYF. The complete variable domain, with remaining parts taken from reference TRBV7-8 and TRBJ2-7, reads GAGVSQSPRYKVAKRGQDVALRCDPISGHVSLFWYQQALGQGPEFLTYFQNEAQLDKSGLPSDRFFAERPEGSVSTLKIQRTQQEDSAVYLCASSLVRGTNEQYFGPGTRLTVT.